These T cell receptor beta chains were read from a single sample in a study of cytomegalovirus exposure and HLA in healthy donors. This table comes from immunoSEQ multiplex PCR, and its TCRdb copy is limited to in-frame clones, with some not included. The data show about 94,000 clones, with 79% seen just once and about 3.8% held by the top ten. Material: PBMCs. The receptors come from a woman between 40 and 55 years old in good health and CMV-seronegative. Each CDR3 is given with its conserved first and last residue. The D gene is left open where the match is weak. Clone size, where shown, is once, few, many, or a class for clones that have expanded.

TRBD1	TRBJ1-2	-	TRBV4-2	TGTGCCAGCAGCCAAGAGTCTGTACGGGACAGGGGGAAAGGCTACACCTTC	CASSQESVRDRGKGYTF
-	TRBJ1-6	-	TRBV6-5	TGTGCCAGCGGAGGCCCATGGGGTTCACCCCTCAACTTT	CASGGPWGSPLNF
-	TRBJ2-5	-	TRBV30	TGTGCCTGGAGTGACAGGGTGGGTTCGGGGGAGACCCAGTACTTC	CAWSDRVGSGETQYF
-	TRBJ1-5	-	TRBV4-1	TGCGCCAGCAGCCAAGATGGGTCGCCCCGGGTTCAGCCCCAGCATTTT	CASSQDGSPRVQPQHF
TRBD1	TRBJ1-4	-	TRBV7-2	TGTGCCAGCAGCTTAGCGACAGGGTGGGTCAATGAAAAACTGTTTTTT	CASSLATGWVNEKLFF
TRBD1	TRBJ1-6	-	TRBV25-1	TGTGCCAGCGGGGGACAGGGGGATAGATCACCCCTCCACTTT	CASGGQGDRSPLHF
TRBD1	TRBJ2-5	-	TRBV30	TGTGCCTGGACTACCGGACAGGGGGCATCGGAGACCCAGTACTTC	CAWTTGQGASETQYF
-	TRBJ2-7	-	TRBV18	TGTGCCAGCTCACTGGACAGAAATTCCTACGAGCAGTACTTC	CASSLDRNSYEQYF
-	TRBJ1-5	-	TRBV7-2	TGTGCCAGCAGCTTAGGGTCACAGGGCTCCGGTCAGCCCCAGCATTTT	CASSLGSQGSGQPQHF
-	TRBJ1-3	-	TRBV29-1	TGCAGCGTTTCGGTCGCGGTGGACACCATATATTTT	CSVSVAVDTIYF
-	TRBJ1-6	-	TRBV29-1	TGCAGCGTTAAAACAGATAACTATAATTCACCCCTCCACTTT	CSVKTDNYNSPLHF
-	TRBJ1-1	-	TRBV5-1	TGCGCCAGCAGGTTAGAGAACACTGAAGCTTTCTTT	CASRLENTEAFF
-	TRBJ1-5	few	TRBV27	TGTGCCAGCTCCCCGGACGCAGGGGCGGTTAATCAGCCCCAGCATTTT	CASSPDAGAVNQPQHF
-	TRBJ1-4	-	TRBV6-1	TGTGCCAGCAGTGTCTTTCAGGGGACTAATGAAAAACTGTTTTTT	CASSVFQGTNEKLFF
-	TRBJ2-1	-	TRBV5-1	TGCGCCAGCAGCTTACTCCCGGGACTCAACAATGAGCAGTTCTTC	CASSLLPGLNNEQFF
TRBD1	TRBJ2-7	-	TRBV30	TGTGCCTGGAGCGCCGGGACAGGAATGTGGGAGCAGTACTTC	CAWSAGTGMWEQYF
-	TRBJ1-1	few	TRBV7-9	TGTGCCAGCAGCCCCGAGGTAGTCACTGAAGCTTTCTTT	CASSPEVVTEAFF
-	TRBJ1-1	-	TRBV30	TGTGCCTGGAGTGTTTTCAATGAAGCTTTCTTT	CAWSVFNEAFF
-	TRBJ1-1	-	TRBV7-8	TGTGCCAGCACCCTATCCGGGGGTAACACTGAAGCTTTCTTT	CASTLSGGNTEAFF
-	TRBJ1-4	-	TRBV19	TGTGCCAGTAGCCTGCGTACAACTAATGAAAAACTGTTTTTT	CASSLRTTNEKLFF
-	TRBJ2-3	-	TRBV7-3	TGTGCCAGCAGCTTGACAAGCCTGGCCGGAGATACGCAGTATTTT	CASSLTSLAGDTQYF
-	TRBJ2-7	-	TRBV5-8	TGTGCCAGCAGCCGCGCCCCAGACAGGGGAGGGGAGCAGTACTTC	CASSRAPDRGGEQYF
-	TRBJ2-7	once	TRBV4-2	TGTGCCAGCAGCCAAACAGGGTACGAGCAGTACTTC	CASSQTGYEQYF
TRBD1	TRBJ2-1	-	TRBV28	TGTGCCAGCAGCCTAGGGGGCCCCTCCTACAATGAGCAGTTCTTC	CASSLGGPSYNEQFF
-	TRBJ1-1	few	TRBV5-1	TGCGCCAGCAGCTTGATGGGGCAGTCGAACACTGAAGCTTTCTTT	CASSLMGQSNTEAFF
TRBD2	TRBJ2-5	-	TRBV14	TGTGCCAGCAGCCAAGGACGCAAACTGGGGGGGTTGGAGACCCAGTACTTC	CASSQGRKLGGLETQYF
-	TRBJ2-3	-	TRBV5-1	TGCGCCAGCAGCTCCGGACTCTATTTAGCGGCAGATACGCAGTATTTT	CASSSGLYLAADTQYF
-	TRBJ2-5	-	TRBV5-6	TGTGCCAGCAGCCTAAGAGGAGGCCAAGAGACCCAGTACTTC	CASSLRGGQETQYF
-	TRBJ2-7	-	TRBV6-5	TGTGCCAGCAGCGTGTCGTACGAGCAGTACTTC	CASSVSYEQYF
-	TRBJ2-7	-	TRBV9	TGTGCCAGCAGCGTAGAACAGCGGTCCTACGAGCAGTACTTC	CASSVEQRSYEQYF
-	TRBJ1-4	-	TRBV18	TGTGCCAGCTCACCCGGGAACAATGAAAAACTGTTTTTT	CASSPGNNEKLFF
TRBD1	TRBJ2-1	-	TRBV28	TGTGCCAGCAGTCCCCGGGACAGGGTGAATGAGCAGTTCTTC	CASSPRDRVNEQFF
TRBD1	TRBJ1-2	-	TRBV4-2	TGTGCCAGCAGCCGCCTGACAGGGGGCGAGGGGTATGGCTACACCTTC	CASSRLTGGEGYGYTF
-	TRBJ1-2	-	TRBV15	TGTGCCACCAGTGAAGGACATCGGTATGGCTACACCTTC	CATSEGHRYGYTF
-	TRBJ1-2	-	TRBV28	TGTGCCAGCAGAGGGGGAAACTATGGCTACACCTTC	CASRGGNYGYTF
-	TRBJ1-1	-	TRBV15	TGTGCCACCAGCAGAGATCCAGGCAGGGCCGGTACTGAAGCTTTCTTT	CATSRDPGRAGTEAFF
TRBD1	TRBJ2-7	-	TRBV25-1	TGTGCCAGCAGTACAGCCGCAACAGGGGGATCCTACGAGCAGTACTTC	CASSTAATGGSYEQYF
-	TRBJ2-2	-	TRBV30	TGTGCCTGGAGTCGGTACACAGACACCGGGGAGCTGTTTTTT	CAWSRYTDTGELFF
-	TRBJ1-1	-	TRBV2	TGTGCCAGCAGTGTTAGCATGAACACTGAAGCTTTCTTT	CASSVSMNTEAFF
-	TRBJ1-5	-	TRBV4-3	TGCGCCAGCAGCCAAGGGCAGGATAGCAATCAGCCCCAGCATTTT	CASSQGQDSNQPQHF
-	TRBJ1-3	once	TRBV30	TGTGCCTGGGACCTCCAGAGGAACTCTGGAAACACCATATATTTT	CAWDLQRNSGNTIYF
TRBD2	TRBJ2-5	-	TRBV6-1	TGTGCCAGCAGTGAACTGCGGGGGGGCAGCGAGACCCAGTACTTC	CASSELRGGSETQYF
-	TRBJ2-4	-	TRBV5-6	TGTGCCAGCAGCTTGGGTAGCCCAAAACTAGCCAAAAACATTCAGTACTTC	CASSLGSPKLAKNIQYF
-	TRBJ1-1	few	TRBV5-6	TGTGCCAGCAGCTTTTCACAGAACACTGAAGCTTTCTTT	CASSFSQNTEAFF
-	TRBJ2-5	-	TRBV6-5	TGTGCCAGCAGACAGGTCGGGGAGACCCAGTACTTC	CASRQVGETQYF
TRBD1	TRBJ1-5	-	TRBV30	TGTGCCTGGACCCGGGACAGGGGTCAGCCCCAGCATTTT	CAWTRDRGQPQHF
TRBD1	TRBJ2-5	-	TRBV2	TGTGCCACACACCGGGACAGACAAGAGACCCAGTACTTC	CATHRDRQETQYF
TRBD1	TRBJ2-5	-	TRBV19	TGTGCCAGTAGTCCCACAGGGGTCCAAGAGACCCAGTACTTC	CASSPTGVQETQYF
-	TRBJ1-5	-	TRBV2	TGTGCCAGCAGTGAAGTGGGGGCACCTCAGCCCCAGAATTTT	CASSEVGAPQPQNF
-	TRBJ1-5	-	TRBV7-8	TGTGCCAGCAGCTTAAGTGGCGGACTGAGGCAGCCCCAGCATTTT	CASSLSGGLRQPQHF